This TCR beta chain was captured in a study of cytomegalovirus exposure and HLA in healthy donors. PCR primers comprised 60 Vbeta and 13 Jbeta primers. Sequenced by immunoSEQ multiplex PCR; TCRdb stores in-frame clones only, minus some. The sample holds roughly 120,000 clones, 73% seen once. With regard to this clone: What it binds is not known.

Germline trimming cut 0 bases from V and 0 bases from J; bases unmatched to any gene: 3. CDR1 and CDR2 from the germline V gene are GTSNPN and SVGIG (reference sequence). The CDR3 is 17 amino acids. Study-level results: In a later analysis, TCR beta V- and J-gene trimming was associated with a missense DCLRE1C variant. Through in vitro validation, three CMV-associated chains were shown to be specific for CMV antigens.

Sequencing was performed on PBMCs. The gene calls are TRBV30 and TRBJ2-2; 11 bases align to TRBD2. This clonotype was sampled from a man aged 35-49 years in good health and CMV-seronegative. CDR3 protein: CAWSVGSGGANTGELFF. The CDR3 DNA reads TGTGCCTGGAGTGTCGGTAGCGGGGGGGCGAACACCGGGGAGCTGTTTTTT.